The rows below give T cell receptor beta chains drawn from one sample of a study of blood T cells in healthy people across ages. MiXCR was run by TCRdb on the 5' RACE reads, yielding one entry per CDR3 protein. The repertoire holds a few hundred thousand distinct CDR3 sequences, with approximately 52% as singletons. The sample comprised blood. The receptor set was obtained from a man aged 55 to 70 in good health. The CDR3 runs from the conserved cysteine through the conserved F or W. Each record gives: V gene, J gene, clone size, D gene, CDR3 DNA, CDR3 protein. D genes are given only for firm matches. Clone sizes are given selectively: once, few, many, or a class where the clone is expanded.

V gene: TRBV7-2; J gene: TRBJ2-7; clone size: few; D gene: TRBD1; CDR3 DNA: TGTGCCAGCAGCCCGTACCCCACAGGGGCCTACGAGCAGTACTTC; CDR3 protein: CASSPYPTGAYEQYF
V gene: TRBV20-1; J gene: TRBJ2-1; clone size: many; D gene: TRBD1; CDR3 DNA: TGCAGTGCTAAAGACAGGGGGTACAATGAGCAGTTCTTC; CDR3 protein: CSAKDRGYNEQFF
V gene: TRBV6-5; J gene: TRBJ2-3; clone size: -; D gene: -; CDR3 DNA: TGTGCCAGCAGTTACCAACCTAGCTGGCCGCAGTATTTT; CDR3 protein: CASSYQPSWPQYF
V gene: TRBV4-2; J gene: TRBJ1-3; clone size: -; D gene: TRBD1; CDR3 DNA: TGTGCCAGCAGCTGGGACAGGAACCTTTTTGGAAACACCATATATTTT; CDR3 protein: CASSWDRNLFGNTIYF
V gene: TRBV3-1; J gene: TRBJ2-7; clone size: once; D gene: TRBD1; CDR3 DNA: TGTGCCAGCAGCCATCCGACAGGGGATCTGAACGAGCAGTACTTC; CDR3 protein: CASSHPTGDLNEQYF
V gene: TRBV28; J gene: TRBJ1-2; clone size: -; D gene: TRBD1; CDR3 DNA: TGTGCCAGCAGTTTAGGGCGACAGGGGGCTGACTATGGCTACACCTTC; CDR3 protein: CASSLGRQGADYGYTF
V gene: TRBV7-9; J gene: TRBJ2-1; clone size: few; D gene: TRBD2; CDR3 DNA: TGTGCCAGCAGCTCGACGCTAGCGGGGGGCCGATTAGTCTCCTACAATGAGCAGTTCTTC; CDR3 protein: CASSSTLAGGRLVSYNEQFF
V gene: TRBV20-1; J gene: TRBJ2-7; clone size: -; D gene: TRBD2; CDR3 DNA: TGCAGTGCTTCTAGCGGGAGTACTGGGGAGCAGTACTTC; CDR3 protein: CSASSGSTGEQYF
V gene: TRBV20-1; J gene: TRBJ2-7; clone size: -; D gene: TRBD2; CDR3 DNA: TGCAGTGCTACCGAGGGACTAGCCCCCTACGAGCAGTACTTC; CDR3 protein: CSATEGLAPYEQYF
V gene: TRBV12-3/TRBV12-4; J gene: TRBJ2-3; clone size: -; D gene: -; CDR3 DNA: TGTGCCAGCAGACTCGGGACTGGGGGGGCAGATACGGAGTATTTT; CDR3 protein: CASRLGTGGADTEYF
V gene: TRBV20-1; J gene: TRBJ2-3; clone size: many; D gene: -; CDR3 DNA: TGCAGTGCTAGAGGGGCAGGGGTCAGCACAGATACGCAGTATTTT; CDR3 protein: CSARGAGVSTDTQYF
V gene: TRBV6-1; J gene: TRBJ2-5; clone size: few; D gene: TRBD2; CDR3 DNA: TGTGCCAGTTCTAGCGGGGGGCGGGGTGAGACCCAGTACTTC; CDR3 protein: CASSSGGRGETQYF
V gene: TRBV5-4; J gene: TRBJ2-1; clone size: -; D gene: TRBD1; CDR3 DNA: TGTGCCAGCAGCATAACAGGGGGCATCGCCTACAATGAGCAGTTCTTC; CDR3 protein: CASSITGGIAYNEQFF
V gene: TRBV20-1; J gene: TRBJ2-1; clone size: -; D gene: TRBD2; CDR3 DNA: TGCAGTGCTAGAGATTTAACTAGCGATGAGCAGTTCTTC; CDR3 protein: CSARDLTSDEQFF
V gene: TRBV29-1; J gene: TRBJ2-7; clone size: -; D gene: -; CDR3 DNA: TGCAGCGTTGAAGAGGGGCCGGGCACGGCCGAGCAGTACTTC; CDR3 protein: CSVEEGPGTAEQYF
V gene: TRBV30; J gene: TRBJ2-6; clone size: few; D gene: -; CDR3 DNA: TGTGCCTGGAGGACCTCTGGGGCCAACGTCCTGACTTTC; CDR3 protein: CAWRTSGANVLTF
V gene: TRBV29-1; J gene: TRBJ2-7; clone size: -; D gene: TRBD1; CDR3 DNA: TGCAGCCTCGGACAGGGCACCAACGAGCAGTACTTC; CDR3 protein: CSLGQGTNEQYF
V gene: TRBV6-5; J gene: TRBJ2-1; clone size: -; D gene: -; CDR3 DNA: TGTGCCAGCAGGCGAAACAGGGCCCCTCGGGGCAATAAGCAGTTCTTC; CDR3 protein: CASRRNRAPRGNKQFF
V gene: TRBV20-1; J gene: TRBJ1-1; clone size: once; D gene: -; CDR3 DNA: TGCAGTGCTCTCAGGGTAGAAGCTTTCTTT; CDR3 protein: CSALRVEAFF
V gene: TRBV27; J gene: TRBJ2-3; clone size: -; D gene: -; CDR3 DNA: TGTGCCAGCAGTTTTAGAAGGCAGGACACAGATACGCAGTATTTT; CDR3 protein: CASSFRRQDTDTQYF
V gene: TRBV2; J gene: TRBJ2-2; clone size: -; D gene: -; CDR3 DNA: TGTGCCAGCAGGGAGGGGCGCGGCACCGGGGAGCTGTTTTTT; CDR3 protein: CASREGRGTGELFF
V gene: TRBV10-3; J gene: TRBJ2-1; clone size: -; D gene: -; CDR3 DNA: TGTGCCATCAGTGAGTGGGGTGGGGAGCTCACCTACAATGAGCAGTTCTTC; CDR3 protein: CAISEWGGELTYNEQFF
V gene: TRBV7-2; J gene: TRBJ1-2; clone size: -; D gene: TRBD1; CDR3 DNA: TGTGCCAGCAGCTCCCGGGACAGGGGGCGCAGGAGGAACTATGGCTACACCTTC; CDR3 protein: CASSSRDRGRRRNYGYTF
V gene: TRBV20-1; J gene: TRBJ1-1; clone size: many; D gene: -; CDR3 DNA: TGCAGTGCTTACAGGATTCAGGAAGCTTTCTTT; CDR3 protein: CSAYRIQEAFF
V gene: TRBV5-4; J gene: TRBJ2-5; clone size: -; D gene: -; CDR3 DNA: TGTGCCAGCAGCTCCTATGGGGAAGAGACCCAGTACTTC; CDR3 protein: CASSSYGEETQYF
V gene: TRBV6-2/TRBV6-3; J gene: TRBJ2-2; clone size: -; D gene: -; CDR3 DNA: TGTGCCAGCAGTTTCGTGATAGGGACCGGGGAGCTGTTTTTT; CDR3 protein: CASSFVIGTGELFF
V gene: TRBV12-3/TRBV12-4; J gene: TRBJ1-1; clone size: -; D gene: -; CDR3 DNA: TGTGCCAGCAGTTTGAAGGGATCCACTGAAGCTTTCTTT; CDR3 protein: CASSLKGSTEAFF
V gene: TRBV5-1; J gene: TRBJ2-1; clone size: few; D gene: TRBD1; CDR3 DNA: TGCGCCAGCAGCCAGGACAGGGTACGTGCGAGCTCCTACAATGAGCAGTTCTTC; CDR3 protein: CASSQDRVRASSYNEQFF
V gene: TRBV27; J gene: TRBJ1-2; clone size: few; D gene: -; CDR3 DNA: TGTGCCAGCAAGTCCGCCAGGACTAACTATGGCTACACCTTC; CDR3 protein: CASKSARTNYGYTF
V gene: TRBV12-3/TRBV12-4; J gene: TRBJ2-1; clone size: -; D gene: TRBD1; CDR3 DNA: TGTGCCAGCAGTCCCCGACCGGGACAGGCCTCATACAATGAGCAGTTCTTC; CDR3 protein: CASSPRPGQASYNEQFF
V gene: TRBV27; J gene: TRBJ1-2; clone size: few; D gene: -; CDR3 DNA: TGTGCCAGCAGTCTAACAGGGACGATCTATGGCTACACCTTC; CDR3 protein: CASSLTGTIYGYTF
V gene: TRBV9; J gene: TRBJ2-4; clone size: few; D gene: TRBD2; CDR3 DNA: TGTGCCAGCAGCGCCGGGGGGGGTAGAAACATTCAGTACTTC; CDR3 protein: CASSAGGGRNIQYF
V gene: TRBV5-1; J gene: TRBJ2-5; clone size: -; D gene: -; CDR3 DNA: TGCGCCAGCAGCTTGGAGACCGACCCCTACAATGAGCAGTACTTC; CDR3 protein: CASSLETDPYNEQYF
V gene: TRBV5-1; J gene: TRBJ2-7; clone size: -; D gene: -; CDR3 DNA: TGCGCCAGCAGCATGGGTCCTTCCTACGAGCAGTACTTC; CDR3 protein: CASSMGPSYEQYF
V gene: TRBV7-2; J gene: TRBJ1-5; clone size: -; D gene: -; CDR3 DNA: TGTGCCAGCAGCTCCTACAGGGTAGAACAGCCCCAGCATTTT; CDR3 protein: CASSSYRVEQPQHF
V gene: TRBV6-2/TRBV6-3; J gene: TRBJ1-2; clone size: -; D gene: -; CDR3 DNA: TGTGCCAGCAGTTACTCACAGTCTGACGCTAACTATGGCTACACCTTC; CDR3 protein: CASSYSQSDANYGYTF
V gene: TRBV20-1; J gene: TRBJ2-7; clone size: -; D gene: TRBD2; CDR3 DNA: TGCAGTGCCAGTCATTTACTTGGGCGGGAGAACGAGCAGTACTTC; CDR3 protein: CSASHLLGRENEQYF
V gene: TRBV7-9; J gene: TRBJ2-7; clone size: -; D gene: TRBD2; CDR3 DNA: TGTGCCAGCAGCTTATTGCCTAGCGGGAGGGACGAGCAGTACTTC; CDR3 protein: CASSLLPSGRDEQYF